The clone carrying this TCR beta chain was seen repeatedly, ten times or more. The antigen is undetermined. Since the library was made to target alpha chains, this beta chain is a stray read and its abundance is not meaningful. This sample is drawn from a study of spatial heterogeneity in lung cancer. For the study at large: A strong correlation was found between TCR transcript counts in tumor regions and a T cell module score derived from matched bulk RNA-seq. The study observed each unique TCR and UMI combination more than ten times on average in raw reads.

General study results and limits: Tumor mutation count correlated with how many alpha and beta TCRs expanded intratumorally.

The germline gives CDR1 SGHRS, CDR2 YFSETQ. Trimming removed 5 bases from V and 2 bases from J, with 17 bases in between. The CDR3 contains 15 residues. Time point: sample taken at primary tumor resection. Some 72 TRACERx patients with early, untreated non-small cell lung cancer donated samples. One entry per CDR3 protein results from TCRdb running MiXCR on the 5' RACE reads. The sample has 2,700 or so distinct CDR3 sequences; 4.5% to 6% are singletons. V and J are TRBV5-1 and TRBJ2-7; D is perhaps TRBD1 or TRBD2 (5 bases each). The sample was lung tumor tissue, taken at surgery. The origin of this receptor is a male donor with early-stage non-small cell lung cancer. The CDR3 DNA sequence: TGCGCCAGCAGTTCCTCGACGGGGCGCCCCTACGAGCAGTACTTC. This translates into CASSSSTGRPYEQYF.